Included here is one T cell receptor (beta chain) sequence, with context. This entry belongs to a study of blood T cell repertoires in COVID-19. Study overall: The United States, Italy and Spain provided the acute and convalescent COVID-19 samples.

Unmatched junction bases numbered 9, after V lost 3 bases and J lost 5 bases. CDR1 DFQATT and CDR2 SNEGSKA come from the germline V gene (reference sequence). CDR3 length: 14 amino acids. Method: immunoSEQ multiplex PCR; TCRdb's copy keeps in-frame clones and lacks some. The repertoire holds roughly 150,000 clones, with more than 65% as singletons. The sequencing input was peripheral blood. This sequence originates from a woman between 55 and 75 years old with COVID-19, enrolled during active disease. This chain links TRBV20-1 with TRBJ2-7; TRBD2 agrees at 8 bases. CDR3 residues: CSASDSGSKNEQYF. The CDR3 coding sequence is TGCAGTGCTAGTGACAGCGGGAGTAAGAACGAGCAGTACTTC.